The 6 T cell receptor beta chains below come from one sample, sequenced in a study of blood T cell repertoires in COVID-19. Profiled with immunoSEQ multiplex PCR; TCRdb holds only in-frame clones, not every one. Of 140,000 or so clones detected, about four fifths appear once; the ten largest clones hold under 9.5%. Sequenced input: PBMCs or T cells enriched from blood (not recorded which). The receptors originated from a man aged 45-60 years who had recovered from COVID-19.

The chain couples TRBV7-3 to TRBJ2-1; D is perhaps TRBD1 (6 bases). Trimming took off 5 bases at V and 5 bases at J, with 16 bases between the two ends. The germline V gene has CDR1 SGHTA and CDR2 FQGTGA. This CDR3 is 15 amino acids long. The CDR3 DNA is TGTGCCAGCAGCGAGGGGCAGGGGATTCACAATGAGCAGTTCTTC. It yields the protein CASSEGQGIHNEQFF.

The chain joins TRBV13 to TRBJ1-4; tentative D call: TRBD1 (6 bases). Germline V lookup: CDR1 PRHDT, CDR2 FYEKMQ (reference sequence). Trimming removed 0 bases at V and 7 bases at J, with 9 bases between. CDR3 length: 14 residues. The chain's CDR3 is CASSLGGRGEKLFF. CDR3 nucleotide sequence: TGTGCCAGCAGCTTAGGGGGCAGGGGTGAAAAACTGTTTTTT.

In nucleotides, the CDR3 is TGTGCCAGCAGACCGAGGACTAGCGGGGGGCCGCCTCCTTACAATGAGCAGTTCTTC. Its protein is CASRPRTSGGPPPYNEQFF. The chain links TRBV27 to TRBJ2-1; 14 nucleotides align to TRBD2. Germline loops: CDR1 MNHEY, CDR2 SMNVEV (reference sequence). This CDR3 contains 19 residues. J lost 4 bases, V lost 6 bases, and 14 bases had no gene match.

The sample holds a few counts of this clone. The chain recombines TRBV15 with TRBJ1-1, with D uncertain. The CDR3 length is 16 residues. Deletions cut 3 bases from V and 3 bases from J, with 17 bases between. The germline gives CDR1 LNHNV, CDR2 YYDKDF (reference sequence). This CDR3 reads CATSSTGRGRDTEAFF. Here the CDR3 DNA reads TGTGCCACCAGCAGCACCGGGAGAGGGAGGGACACTGAAGCTTTCTTT.

CDR3 region: CASSRSGGTNEQFF. CDR3 DNA sequence: TGTGCCAGCAGCAGGAGCGGGGGGACCAATGAGCAGTTCTTC. V gene TRBV7-9 combines with J gene TRBJ2-1; 9 positions match TRBD2. The CDR3 runs to 14 residues. Germline CDR1 is SEHNR and CDR2 is FQNEAQ (reference sequence). The ends lost 5 bases at V and 6 bases at J; junction bases unmatched: 5. Drawing the rest from reference TRBV7-9 and TRBJ2-1, the complete variable domain is DTGVSQNPRHKITKRGQNVTFRCDPISEHNRLYWYRQTLGQGPEFLTYFQNEAQLEKSRLLSDRFSAERPKGSFSTLEIQRTEQGDSAMYLCASSRSGGTNEQFFGPGTRLTVL.

V gene TRBV5-1 combines with J gene TRBJ2-7; D possibly corresponds to TRBD1 (6 bases). This CDR3 has 14 residues. Trimming took 4 bases from V and 0 from J, leaving 11 bases between them. The germline CDR1 and CDR2 sequences are SGHRS and YFSETQ. The CDR3 DNA reads TGCGCCAGCAGCCGAGACAGGACCTCCTACGAGCAGTACTTC. Protein product: CASSRDRTSYEQYF. Together with reference TRBV5-1 and TRBJ2-7, the CDR3 gives the full variable domain: KAGVTQTPRYLIKTRGQQVTLSCSPISGHRSVSWYQQTPGQGLQFLFEYFSETQRNKGNFPGRFSGRQFSNSRSEMNVSTLELGDSALYLCASSRDRTSYEQYFGPGTRLTVT.